What follows are 9 T cell receptor beta chains derived from one specimen sequenced in a study of beta chain features in type 1 diabetes. The antigens these receptors bind are not known. The whole isolated RNA underwent reverse transcription, so sequencing captured expressed TCRB transcripts. Assay used: immunoSEQ multiplex PCR; TCRdb lists only in-frame clones, some missing. The sample lists around 120,000 clones; 15% to 20% were seen once. Whole-study findings and limits: Shortening that was moderate but significant affected the TCRB CDR3s of Type 1 diabetes patients in all four CD4+ subsets.

The sequenced material came from central memory CD4+ T cells from blood. The receptors stem from a man between 18 and 35 years old with type 1 diabetes.

The chain joins TRBV5-4 to TRBJ2-7, with 8 nucleotides matching TRBD1. Losses at the gene ends were 0 bases for V and 6 bases for J; bases not matched to a gene: 8. Germline CDR1 reads SGHNT; CDR2 reads YYREEE (reference sequence). The CDR3 spans 15 residues. CDR3 amino acids: CASSLGGQGAREQYF. The CDR3 nucleotides are TGTGCCAGCAGCTTGGGTGGACAGGGAGCGCGCGAGCAGTACTTC.

This chain links TRBV6-6 with TRBJ2-1, with D perhaps matching TRBD2 (6 bases). CDR3 length: 15 residues. Trimming took 6 bases from V and 7 from J, leaving 19 bases between them. Per the germline V gene, CDR1 is MNHNY and CDR2 is SVGAGI (reference sequence). The CDR3 DNA is TGTGCCAGCAGGGGTAGCGGCATGAATGGGAATGAGCAGTTCTTC. This gives the protein CASRGSGMNGNEQFF.

This clone appeared a few times. V and J are TRBV19 and TRBJ2-5; D not certain. The V gene lost 3 bases and the J gene lost 1 base, with 6 bases spanning the gap. CDR3 length: 13 residues. Germline V gene data show CDR1 as LNHDA and CDR2 as SQIVND (reference sequence). The CDR3 DNA is TGTGCCAGTAGTATTGAGGCCCAAGAGACCCAGTACTTC. Protein: CASSIEAQETQYF. Supplemented by reference TRBV19 and TRBJ2-5, the full variable domain reads DGGITQSPKYLFRKEGQNVTLSCEQNLNHDAMYWYRQDPGQGLRLIYYSQIVNDFQKGDIAEGYSVSREKKESFPLTVTSAQKNPTAFYLCASSIEAQETQYFGPGTRLLVL.

This clone was found once. The genes are TRBV10-3 and TRBJ2-1; 7 nucleotides agree with TRBD2. This CDR3 spans 17 amino acids. Germline V gives CDR1 ENHRY, CDR2 SYGVKD. J gave up 8 bases and V 6 bases, and 19 bases lay outside the gene matches. CDR3 nucleotide sequence: TGTGCCATCAGCCCGAGTACCGGGACTACAATCCGCGATGAGCAGTTCTTC. Protein product: CAISPSTGTTIRDEQFF.

This chain joins TRBV7-2 and TRBJ2-5; no reliable D call. CDR1 and CDR2 (germline): SGHTA, FQGNSA. The V gene lost 2 bases and the J gene lost 5 bases, with 12 bases spanning the gap. This CDR3 is 14 amino acids long. As DNA, the CDR3 is TGTGCCAGCAGCTTAAAGAGTAACAAGGAGACCCAGTACTTC. Its protein product is CASSLKSNKETQYF.

The chain employs TRBV28 and TRBJ2-5, with D tentatively TRBD1 (6 bases). The DNA end is a closer match to TRBJ2-7, so the J assignment may be wrong. The germline gives CDR1 MDHEN, CDR2 SYDVKM. There are 15 residues in the CDR3. The CDR3 DNA reads as TGTGCCAGCAGTTCGGCACCGGACAGAACCTACGAGCAGTACTTC. As protein: CASSSAPDRTYEQYF.

This clone was found a few times. The chain recombines TRBV10-3 with TRBJ1-5; the D is unclear. Looked up from germline, CDR1 is ENHRY and CDR2 is SYGVKD. The CDR3 is made up of 14 amino acids. The V end was cut by 0 bases, the J end by 6 bases, with 9 bases between. This CDR3 reads CAISESITGQPQHF. The CDR3 DNA follows: TGTGCCATCAGTGAGTCGATAACTGGTCAGCCCCAGCATTTT.

In this sample, this clone turned up a few times. The chain uses TRBV4-1 and TRBJ1-5; a weak D match, TRBD1 (6 bases). The V gene's germline CDR1 is MGHRA and CDR2 YSYEKL. CDR3 length: 13 residues. With 5 bases removed from V and 4 bases from J, the gap between germline ends came to 9 bases. As DNA, the CDR3 is TGCGCCAGCAGCTTGGGACAAAATCAGCCCCAGCATTTT. Its protein product is CASSLGQNQPQHF.

The chain carries TRBV30 and TRBJ1-5; tentatively, D is TRBD1 (5 bases). The V gene's germline CDR1 is GTSNPN and CDR2 SVGIG (reference sequence). The CDR3 extends over 13 amino acids. Trimming pared 3 bases from V and 7 bases from J, leaving 13 bases between. CDR3: CAWSRGDGQPQHF. As DNA, the CDR3 is TGTGCCTGGAGCCGTGGGGACGGGCAGCCCCAGCATTTT.